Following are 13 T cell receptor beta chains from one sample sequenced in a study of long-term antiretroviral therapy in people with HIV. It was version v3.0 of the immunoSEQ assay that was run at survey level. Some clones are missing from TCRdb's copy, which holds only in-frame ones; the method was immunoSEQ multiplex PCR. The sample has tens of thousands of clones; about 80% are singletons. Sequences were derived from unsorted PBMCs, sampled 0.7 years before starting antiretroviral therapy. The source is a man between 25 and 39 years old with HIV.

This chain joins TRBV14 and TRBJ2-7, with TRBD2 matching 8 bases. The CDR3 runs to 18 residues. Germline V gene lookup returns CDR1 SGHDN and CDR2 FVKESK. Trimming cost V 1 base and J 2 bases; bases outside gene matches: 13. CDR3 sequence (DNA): TGTGCCAGCAGCCAAGGGGGTCTCCAGCGGGAGACACCCTACGAGCAGTACTTC. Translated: CASSQGGLQRETPYEQYF.

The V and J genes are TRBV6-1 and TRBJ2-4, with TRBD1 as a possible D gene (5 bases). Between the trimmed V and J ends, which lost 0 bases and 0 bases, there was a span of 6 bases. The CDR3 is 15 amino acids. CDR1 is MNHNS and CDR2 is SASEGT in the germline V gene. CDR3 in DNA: TGTGCCAGCAGTGAAGCGCAGGGAGCCAAAAACATTCAGTACTTC. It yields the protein CASSEAQGAKNIQYF.

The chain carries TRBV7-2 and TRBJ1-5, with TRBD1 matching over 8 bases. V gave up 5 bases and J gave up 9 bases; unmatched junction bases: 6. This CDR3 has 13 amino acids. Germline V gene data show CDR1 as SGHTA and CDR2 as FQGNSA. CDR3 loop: CASSPDRVRPQHF. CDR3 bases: TGTGCCAGCAGCCCGGACAGGGTTAGGCCCCAGCATTTT.

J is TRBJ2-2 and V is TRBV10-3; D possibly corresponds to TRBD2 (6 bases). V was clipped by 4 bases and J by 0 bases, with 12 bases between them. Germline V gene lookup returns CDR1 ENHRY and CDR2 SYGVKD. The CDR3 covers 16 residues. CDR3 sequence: CAISAGGTANTGELFF. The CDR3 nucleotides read TGTGCCATCAGTGCGGGCGGGACCGCGAACACCGGGGAGCTGTTTTTT.

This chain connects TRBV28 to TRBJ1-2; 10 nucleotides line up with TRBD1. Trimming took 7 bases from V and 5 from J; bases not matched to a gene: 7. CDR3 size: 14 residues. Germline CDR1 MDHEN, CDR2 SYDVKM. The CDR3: CASTRQGAGYGYTF. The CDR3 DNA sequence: TGTGCCAGCACCCGACAGGGGGCAGGGTATGGCTACACCTTC.

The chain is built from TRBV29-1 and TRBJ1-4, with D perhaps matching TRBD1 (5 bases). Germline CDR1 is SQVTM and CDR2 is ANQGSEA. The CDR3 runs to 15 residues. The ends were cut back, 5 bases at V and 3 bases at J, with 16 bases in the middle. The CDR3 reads CSVQPGTGANEKLFF. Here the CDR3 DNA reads TGCAGCGTTCAGCCCGGGACGGGAGCTAATGAAAAACTGTTTTTT.

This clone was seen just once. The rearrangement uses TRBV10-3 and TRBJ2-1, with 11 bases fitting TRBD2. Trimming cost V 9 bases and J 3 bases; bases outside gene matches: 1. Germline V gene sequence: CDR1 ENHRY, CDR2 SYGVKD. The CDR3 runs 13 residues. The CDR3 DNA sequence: TGTGCCATGGGGACTAGCGGCTACAATGAGCAGTTCTTC. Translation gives CAMGTSGYNEQFF.

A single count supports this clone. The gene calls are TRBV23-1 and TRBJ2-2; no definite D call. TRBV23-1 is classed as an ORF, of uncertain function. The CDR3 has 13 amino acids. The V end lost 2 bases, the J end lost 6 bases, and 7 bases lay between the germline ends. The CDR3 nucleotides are TGCGCCAGCAGTCAAATGCAGTCCGGGGAGCTGTTTTTT. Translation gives CASSQMQSGELFF.

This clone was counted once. CDR3 coding DNA: TGTGCCAGCAGTTTACCCGGGGCATCTGGAAACACCATATATTTT. Amino acid sequence: CASSLPGASGNTIYF. The J gene is TRBJ1-3, the V gene TRBV28; weak D call: TRBD1 (5 bases). V was pared by 2 bases and J by 1 base, with 9 bases between. The germline gives CDR1 MDHEN, CDR2 SYDVKM. The length of the CDR3 is 15 residues. Combining the CDR3 with reference TRBV28 and TRBJ1-3 gives the whole variable domain DVKVTQSSRYLVKRTGEKVFLECVQDMDHENMFWYRQDPGLGLRLIYFSYDVKMKEKGDIPEGYSVSREKKERFSLILESASTNQTSMYLCASSLPGASGNTIYFGEGSWLTVV.

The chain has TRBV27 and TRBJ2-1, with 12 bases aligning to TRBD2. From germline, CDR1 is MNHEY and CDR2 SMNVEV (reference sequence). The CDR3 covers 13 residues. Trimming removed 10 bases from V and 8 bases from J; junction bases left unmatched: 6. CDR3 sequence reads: CATTSGGMHEQFF. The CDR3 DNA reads TGTGCCACAACTAGCGGGGGGATGCATGAGCAGTTCTTC.

The CDR3 nucleotides are TGTGCCAGCTCACCACCAGGGGGAGAAACCGGGGAGCTGTTTTTT. Encoded protein: CASSPPGGETGELFF. V is TRBV18 and J is TRBJ2-2, with D perhaps TRBD1 (6 bases). Germline V lookup: CDR1 KGHSH, CDR2 LQKENI. The CDR3 loop spans 15 amino acids. Trimming left V 0 bases short and J 5 bases short, with 10 bases between.

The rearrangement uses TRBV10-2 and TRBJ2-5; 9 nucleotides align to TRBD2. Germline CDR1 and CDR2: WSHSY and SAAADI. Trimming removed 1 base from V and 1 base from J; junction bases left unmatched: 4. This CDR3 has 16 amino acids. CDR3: CASSEFGGGVQETQYF. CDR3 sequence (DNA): TGCGCCAGCAGTGAGTTTGGCGGGGGGGTCCAAGAGACCCAGTACTTC.

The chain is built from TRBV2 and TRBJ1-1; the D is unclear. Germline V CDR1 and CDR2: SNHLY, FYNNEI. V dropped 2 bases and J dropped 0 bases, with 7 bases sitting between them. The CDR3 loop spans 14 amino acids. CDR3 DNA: TGTGCCAGCAGTGAAAGGGCCGTGAACACTGAAGCTTTCTTT. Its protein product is CASSERAVNTEAFF.